The next 27 T cell receptor beta chains were all read from a single sample in a study of human T cells and chemical hapten exposure. One entry per CDR3 protein results from TCRdb running MiXCR on the RACE reads. This table holds about 360,000 distinct CDR3 sequences, 6% to 8.5% found once. The time point was: patch test 1, 2 weeks after DPC sensitization. Treatment given: therapeutic diphenylcyclopropenone sensitization with weekly scalp DPC. Material: whole blood, obtained in connection with sensitization to the hapten diphenylcyclopropenone (DPC). The receptors originated from a woman between 18 and 30 years old with alopecia areata. Some clones in this sample may be carry-over from other donors' samples.

This clonotype was counted a few times. This rearrangement joins TRBV11-3 to TRBJ1-1; no clear D. Trimming stripped 1 base from V and 5 bases from J, with 8 bases between. Germline CDR1 is SGHNT and CDR2 is YENEEA. This CDR3 comprises 13 residues. The CDR3 protein is CASSLGIRTEAFF. CDR3 DNA sequence: TGTGCCAGCAGCTTAGGAATTAGGACTGAAGCTTTCTTT.

This clonotype was detected ten times or more. The chain links TRBV29-1 to TRBJ2-3; D call uncertain. V lost 3 bases and J lost 5, with 9 bases in between. CDR1 is SQVTM and CDR2 is ANQGSEA in the germline V gene. The CDR3 totals 12 residues. CDR3 loop: CSVDPTGDTQYF. The CDR3 bases are TGCAGCGTTGATCCCACGGGAGATACGCAGTATTTT.

Points on this clonotype: A read error is possible here, since a much larger clone lies one base away. CDR3 sequence: CASSPSRNTVAFF. The DNA of the CDR3 is TGTGCCAGCTCACCCTCACGGAACACTGTAGCTTTCTTT. The rearrangement links TRBV18 to TRBJ1-1; no clear D. The length of the CDR3 is 13 residues. The germline V gene encodes CDR1 KGHSH and CDR2 LQKENI. The full variable domain, its missing parts supplied by reference TRBV18 and TRBJ1-1, is NAGVMQNPRHLVRRRGQEARLRCSPMKGHSHVYWYRQLPEEGLKFMVYLQKENIIDESGMPKERFSAEFPKEGPSILRIQQVVRGDSAAYFCASSPSRNTVAFFGQGTRLTVV.

This clonotype was seen only a few times. The V call is TRBV12-3 or TRBV12-4, the J call TRBJ2-1; TRBD1 is a possible D gene (6 bases). V lost 6 bases, J lost 3 bases, and 15 bases lay in between. The CDR3 is 15 residues long. The CDR3 loop is CASRRRTADYNEQFF. In nucleotides, the CDR3 is TGTGCCAGCAGGAGGCGGACAGCCGACTACAATGAGCAGTTCTTC.

This clonotype was counted only a few times. The CDR3 sequence is CASSPLTWTFNEQFF. DNA of the CDR3: TGTGCCAGCTCACCCCTCACCTGGACTTTCAATGAGCAGTTCTTC. The rearrangement uses TRBV18 and TRBJ2-1, with a weak D call TRBD2 (5 bases). The CDR3 loop spans 15 amino acids. Trimming cost V 3 bases and J 6 bases, with 15 bases left between them. From germline, CDR1 is KGHSH and CDR2 LQKENI.

Only a few counts were recorded for this clonotype. This rearrangement joins TRBV7-6 to TRBJ1-1; D not resolved. Germline CDR1 reads SGHVS; CDR2 reads FNYEAQ. This CDR3 has 14 amino acids. The germline V and J ends were trimmed by 5 bases and 2 bases, with 12 bases remaining between them. The CDR3 coding sequence is TGTGCCAGCAGCCCAGGACGTAGAAACACTGAAGCTTTCTTT. Protein sequence: CASSPGRRNTEAFF.

This clonotype was detected ten times or more. V is TRBV20-1 and J is TRBJ2-4, with D uncertain. Between the trimmed V and J ends, which lost 5 bases and 0 bases, there was a span of 11 bases. Germline CDR1 is DFQATT and CDR2 is SNEGSKA (reference sequence). This CDR3 has 14 amino acids. This CDR3 is CSAFKGLAKNIQYF. CDR3 DNA: TGCAGTGCTTTTAAAGGGTTAGCCAAAAACATTCAGTACTTC.

The chain carries TRBV12-3 or TRBV12-4 and TRBJ2-7; D is ambiguous. This CDR3 is 12 amino acids long. The germline V and J ends were trimmed by 5 bases and 9 bases, with 14 bases remaining between them. This CDR3 is CASSLDTRRQYF. CDR3 DNA sequence: TGTGCCAGCAGTCTCGACACCCGACGGCAGTACTTC.

This clonotype was picked up a small number of times. The genes are TRBV20-1 and TRBJ1-2; D may be TRBD1 (6 bases). Germline CDR1 reads DFQATT; CDR2 reads SNEGSKA (reference sequence). The CDR3 totals 12 residues. With 6 bases removed from V and 4 bases from J, the gap between germline ends came to 12 bases. The CDR3 DNA reads as TGCAGTGCCCCGGACAGCCCCTATGGCTACACCTTC. Its translation: CSAPDSPYGYTF.

This clonotype came up many times. The chain carries TRBV29-1 and TRBJ1-2; D is unresolved. V lost 6 bases and J lost 3, with 14 bases in between. The CDR3 has 13 residues. Germline V CDR1 and CDR2: SQVTM, ANQGSEA. CDR3: CSVDAGGDYGYTF. The CDR3 nucleotides read TGCAGCGTGGATGCGGGCGGGGACTATGGCTACACCTTC.

Many counts were recorded for this clonotype. Written as DNA, the CDR3 is TGTGCCAGCAGCCAAGGTTCGGGGGGCCAGCCCCAGCATTTT. Translating gives CASSQGSGGQPQHF. The V and J genes are TRBV3-1 and TRBJ1-5, with a tentative D call TRBD1 (6 bases). Trimming removed 1 base from V and 7 bases from J, with 11 bases in between. The CDR3 has 14 amino acids. CDR1 is LGHDT, CDR2 YNNKEL, per germline (reference sequence). Combining the CDR3 with reference TRBV3-1 and TRBJ1-5 gives the whole variable domain DTAVSQTPKYLVTQMGNDKSIKCEQNLGHDTMYWYKQDSKKFLKIMFSYNNKELIINETVPNRFSPKSPDKAHLNLHINSLELGDSAVYFCASSQGSGGQPQHFGDGTRLSIL.

The genes are TRBV25-1 and TRBJ1-1, with D uncertain. The CDR3 is made up of 13 amino acids. Germline loops: CDR1 MGHDK, CDR2 SYGVNS. V shed 3 bases and J shed 1 base, with 6 bases lying between them. The CDR3 sequence: CASSDIANTEAFF. The CDR3 DNA sequence: TGTGCCAGCAGTGATATTGCGAACACTGAAGCTTTCTTT.

The table lists this clonotype with many counts. V gene TRBV5-1 combines with J gene TRBJ2-6; D might be TRBD1 (5 bases). V shed 3 bases and J shed 0 bases, with 7 bases lying between them. CDR1 and CDR2 from the germline V gene are SGHRS and YFSETQ. CDR3 length: 15 residues. The CDR3 region has the DNA TGCGCCAGCAGCTGGGGCGCCTCTGGGGCCAACGTCCTGACTTTC. Residues: CASSWGASGANVLTF.

There are many counts of this clonotype. The V and J genes are TRBV6-2 or TRBV6-3 and TRBJ2-2; 8 bases are shared with TRBD1. CDR3 size: 15 residues. Unmatched junction bases numbered 5, after V lost 3 bases and J lost 5 bases. Germline assignment: CDR1 MNHEY and CDR2 SVGEGT. The CDR3 protein is CASSYDRGVTGELFF. CDR3 coding DNA: TGTGCCAGCAGTTATGACAGGGGCGTGACCGGGGAGCTGTTTTTT.

V usage is TRBV20-1 and J usage is TRBJ2-4; no reliable D call. V was shortened by 4 bases and J by 0 bases, with 13 bases between the two germline ends. This CDR3 comprises 15 residues. Germline values: CDR1 DFQATT, CDR2 SNEGSKA (reference sequence). The CDR3 sequence is CSATETPLAKNIQYF. The CDR3 DNA follows: TGCAGTGCTACTGAGACACCTCTAGCCAAAAACATTCAGTACTTC.

This clonotype was observed at least ten times. V and J are TRBV7-2 and TRBJ2-7; 7 bases fit TRBD2. Germline CDR1 is SGHTA and CDR2 is FQGNSA. The CDR3 spans 15 residues. The junction had 5 bases not matched to a gene; V was cut back by 1 base and J by 2 bases. Here the CDR3 reads CASSLVASGPYEQYF. For the CDR3, the DNA is TGTGCCAGCAGCTTAGTAGCTAGCGGACCCTACGAGCAGTACTTC.

At least ten counts were recorded for this clonotype. The junction shows a germline mismatch at one end, possibly a read error. The CDR3 loop reads CASSLGGTSGGETQYF. CDR3 bases: TGTGCTAGCAGCTTAGGCGGGACTAGCGGGGGAGAGACCCAGTACTTC. The chain is built from TRBV7-7 and TRBJ2-5; 14 nucleotides align to TRBD2. The CDR3 contains 16 residues. From germline, CDR1 is SSHAT and CDR2 FNYEAQ (reference sequence).

V is TRBV25-1 and J is TRBJ2-3, with D perhaps matching TRBD2 (6 bases). Germline loops: CDR1 MGHDK, CDR2 SYGVNS. With 4 bases removed from V and 2 bases from J, the gap between germline ends came to 19 bases. This CDR3 region has 17 residues. The CDR3, as DNA: TGTGCCAGCAGTGCTGAACTAGCCCCACCGTACACAGATACGCAGTATTTT. Translation gives CASSAELAPPYTDTQYF.

This clonotype was counted at least ten times. The rearrangement links TRBV2 to TRBJ2-3; D is uncertain. In germline, CDR1 is SNHLY, CDR2 FYNNEI. This CDR3 region has 12 residues. The V gene lost 7 bases and the J gene lost 2 bases, with 7 bases spanning the gap. The CDR3 sequence is CASNRFTDTQYF. The CDR3, as DNA: TGTGCCAGCAACAGATTCACAGATACGCAGTATTTT.

This chain connects TRBV5-1 to TRBJ2-7; TRBD1 matches 8 bases. Germline V lookup: CDR1 SGHRS, CDR2 YFSETQ. The CDR3 spans 15 residues. The junction had 9 bases not matched to a gene; V was cut back by 3 bases and J by 4 bases. In nucleotides, the CDR3 is TGCGCCAGCAGCTCCCAACAGGGGGTGGCATACGAGCAGTACTTC. Protein sequence: CASSSQQGVAYEQYF.

As to this clonotype: A much bigger clone sits one base away, suggesting this may be a read error. The V gene is TRBV4-1, the J gene TRBJ1-4; tentatively, D is TRBD1 (6 bases). CDR3 size: 13 residues. The V gene lost 7 bases and the J gene lost 3 bases, with 9 bases spanning the gap. CDR1 is MGHRA and CDR2 is YSYEKL in the germline V gene. CDR3 nucleotides: TGCGCCAGCACGGGGGCATCTAATGAAAAACTGTTTTTT. Translated: CASTGASNEKLFF.

The V call is TRBV27, the J call TRBJ2-3; D is perhaps TRBD2 (6 bases). V lost 1 base, J lost 0 bases, and 11 bases lay in between. Germline V lookup: CDR1 MNHEY, CDR2 SMNVEV (reference sequence). This CDR3 comprises 16 residues. The CDR3 DNA follows: TGTGCCAGCAGTTTATTGGGCGGGGATAGCACAGATACGCAGTATTTT. This encodes CASSLLGGDSTDTQYF.

This clonotype was recorded many times. The chain joins TRBV10-3 to TRBJ2-5; D remains ambiguous. The V end was cut by 10 bases, the J end by 2 bases, with 20 bases between. The CDR3 has 15 amino acids. The germline gives CDR1 ENHRY, CDR2 SYGVKD. CDR3: CATHPVAARQETQYF. CDR3 bases: TGTGCCACTCACCCAGTCGCGGCCAGGCAAGAGACCCAGTACTTC.

The gene calls are TRBV6-1 and TRBJ1-1; D may be TRBD1 (5 bases). The CDR3 has 13 residues. With 7 bases removed from V and 6 bases from J, the gap between germline ends came to 15 bases. Per the germline V gene, CDR1 is MNHNS and CDR2 is SASEGT. CDR3 bases: TGTGCCAGCATCCAGACAGCCAACTCTGAAGCTTTCTTT. It is translated as CASIQTANSEAFF.

This chain's CDR3 is CASSPGKDYGYTF. CDR3 DNA: TGTGCCAGCTCACCCGGAAAAGACTATGGCTACACCTTC. The chain links TRBV18 to TRBJ1-2; the D is unclear. Germline V gene lookup returns CDR1 KGHSH and CDR2 LQKENI. CDR3 length equals 13 residues. The germline V and J ends were trimmed by 3 bases and 3 bases, with 8 bases remaining between them.

Written as DNA, the CDR3 is TGTGCCAGCAGCCCAACTGGACTAGCGGCGGGGGAGACCCAGTACTTC. Translated, it gives CASSPTGLAAGETQYF. The chain employs TRBV7-2 and TRBJ2-5; 10 bases are shared with TRBD2. The germline gives CDR1 SGHTA, CDR2 FQGNSA. This CDR3 comprises 16 residues. The junction had 11 bases not matched to a gene; V was cut back by 5 bases and J by 5 bases.

This clonotype showed up many times. The chain couples TRBV2 to TRBJ1-1; weak D call: TRBD1 (5 bases). V was cut by 6 bases and J by 3 bases, with 11 bases left in between. The CDR3 is made up of 13 amino acids. Germline lookup yields CDR1 SNHLY and CDR2 FYNNEI. CDR3 sequence reads: CASRIFRDTEAFF. CDR3 nucleotides: TGTGCCAGCAGAATTTTCAGGGACACTGAAGCTTTCTTT.